The 9 T cell receptor beta chains reported below all come from one sample, sequenced in a study of blood T cell repertoires in COVID-19 (dated by TCRdb to the early 2020s). The method was the immunoSEQ multiplex PCR assay. TCRdb provides this immuneACCESS table in a form limited to in-frame rearrangements. Some clones are lacking; in checked studies, under half of them reflect an unresolved V gene, and why the rest are absent is not known. For this sample the table gives some 200,000 clones, of which more than 65% were detected only once. The ten biggest clones cover about 2.7% of the sample. The sequenced sample consisted of peripheral blood. These receptors were collected from a human donor with acute or convalescent COVID-19. The donor label of this sample is uncertain.

The J gene is TRBJ2-7, the V gene TRBV6-6, with TRBD1 matching over 9 bases. Germline CDR1 and CDR2: MNHNY and SVGAGI (reference sequence). V dropped 0 bases and J dropped 6; count of bases not matched to a gene: 9. CDR3 size: 16 residues. CDR3 sequence reads: CASSYSTGQGSAEQYF. DNA of the CDR3: TGTGCCAGCAGTTACTCGACCGGACAGGGGTCAGCCGAGCAGTACTTC.

V is TRBV23-1 and J is TRBJ2-7; 9 bases map to TRBD2. TRBV23-1 is an ORF, and what it does is uncertain. CDR3 length: 15 amino acids. V shed 2 bases, J shed 2 bases, and the junction held 4 bases outside the gene matches. CDR3 DNA sequence: TGCGCCAGCAGTCAAGGACTAGCGCCTACCTACGAGCAGTACTTC. Residues: CASSQGLAPTYEQYF.

The rearrangement uses TRBV9 and TRBJ2-3, with D possibly matching TRBD2 (6 bases). Trimming left V 4 bases short and J 0 bases short, with 15 bases between. There are 16 residues in the CDR3. From germline, CDR1 is SGDLS and CDR2 YYNGEE. CDR3 sequence reads: CASSPSLSGSTDTQYF. The DNA of the CDR3 is TGTGCCAGCAGCCCCAGTTTAAGCGGGAGCACAGATACGCAGTATTTT. The whole variable domain, remainder taken from reference TRBV9 and TRBJ2-3, is DSGVTQTPKHLITATGQRVTLRCSPRSGDLSVYWYQQSLDQGLQFLIQYYNGEERAKGNILERFSAQQFPDLHSELNLSSLELGDSALYFCASSPSLSGSTDTQYFGPGTRLTVL.

This clone was counted a single time. The chain employs TRBV3-1 (or the pseudogene TRBV3-2) and TRBJ2-1; TRBD2 agrees at 7 bases. Germline CDR1 LGHDT, CDR2 YNNKEL (reference sequence). V shed 1 base, J shed 6 bases, and the junction held 9 bases outside the gene matches. This CDR3 has 16 amino acids. The CDR3 loop reads CASSQGAGTYGNEQFF. The CDR3 DNA reads TGTGCCAGCAGCCAAGGAGCGGGGACTTACGGCAATGAGCAGTTCTTC.

The genes are TRBV11-2 and TRBJ1-4; perhaps TRBD1 as D (5 bases). V gave up 4 bases and J gave up 8 bases, with 17 bases separating them. CDR1 is SGHAT and CDR2 is FQNNGV in the germline V gene. The CDR3 has 15 amino acids. Here the CDR3 reads CASSSPRDSLEKLFF. CDR3 nucleotide sequence: TGTGCCAGCAGCTCGCCCCGAGACAGTCTAGAAAAACTGTTTTTT.

This clone was seen a handful of times. This chain joins TRBV2 and TRBJ2-5; no definite D call. This CDR3 has 13 residues. V was clipped by 7 bases and J by 3 bases, with 12 bases between them. CDR1 and CDR2 from the germline V gene are SNHLY and FYNNEI. The CDR3 coding sequence is TGTGCCAGCACCCCACGACTTGAAGAGACCCAGTACTTC. Its translation: CASTPRLEETQYF.

The V gene is TRBV6-2 or TRBV6-3, the J gene TRBJ2-1, with 7 bases fitting TRBD2. The CDR3 loop spans 17 amino acids. The junction had 12 bases not matched to a gene; V was cut back by 0 bases and J by 7 bases. Germline lookup yields CDR1 MNHEY and CDR2 SVGEGT. CDR3 coding DNA: TGTGCCAGCAGTTACTCGAAACATGTCCTAGCGGCAAATGAGCAGTTCTTC. Translating gives CASSYSKHVLAANEQFF.

The V gene is TRBV19, the J gene TRBJ1-3; a weak D match, TRBD1 (5 bases). The CDR3 has 12 residues. The germline CDR1 and CDR2 sequences are LNHDA and SQIVND (reference sequence). The V gene lost 6 bases and the J gene lost 2 bases, with 5 bases spanning the gap. The CDR3 sequence: CASRTAGNTIYF. The DNA for the CDR3 is TGTGCCAGTAGGACAGCTGGAAACACCATATATTTT.

The chain is built from TRBV6-5 and TRBJ1-2, with D perhaps TRBD1 (5 bases). V gave up 0 bases and J gave up 3 bases, with 8 bases separating them. The CDR3 spans 14 residues. The germline V gene has CDR1 MNHEY and CDR2 SVGAGI. CDR3: CASSYSRGYYGYTF. The CDR3 nucleotides read TGTGCCAGCAGTTACTCTCGGGGGTACTATGGCTACACCTTC.